This entry features one TCR beta chain sequence. Its antigen is not known. The data were taken from a study of identical twins. Study-wide results and limits: Invariant MAIT and iNKT cells may have partly biased zero-insertion analyses. The degree of excess twin sharing was weaker in beta out-of-frame sequences.

Template switching supplied a universal primer site; unique molecular identifiers were carried on the cDNA. TCRdb independently ran MiXCR on the 5' RACE reads; one entry per CDR3 protein. This sample has approximately 1.8 million distinct CDR3 sequences, with less than 40% found just once. The CDR3 contains 16 residues. Germline-derived CDR1 and CDR2 are LGHDT and YNNKEL (reference sequence). Trimming removed 6 bases from V and 12 bases from J; junction bases left unmatched: 18. The source of this sequence is a newborn girl in good health. Material for sequencing was cord blood. The rearrangement joins TRBV3-1 to TRBJ2-1; 9 bases map to TRBD2. For the CDR3, the DNA is TGTGCCAGCAGTTATCCCGGGACTAGCCCTAGGGATGGGCAGTTCTTC. Residues: CASSYPGTSPRDGQFF.